This T cell receptor beta chain was obtained from a study of cytomegalovirus exposure and HLA in healthy donors. This clone was found once. Germline loops: CDR1 MNHEY, CDR2 SMNVEV (reference sequence). V gave up 2 bases and J gave up 0 bases; unmatched junction bases: 7. The CDR3 contains 18 residues. A multiplex PCR was run with 60 Vbeta primers and 13 Jbeta primers. Clones were sequenced by immunoSEQ multiplex PCR, and TCRdb holds only the in-frame ones, with some missing. The sample lists roughly 88,000 clones, roughly 70% occurring once. The genes are TRBV27 and TRBJ2-3; 11 nucleotides line up with TRBD2. Source material: PBMCs. This receptor was obtained from a man between 50 and 59 years old in good health and CMV-seronegative. The CDR3 nucleotides read TGTGCCAGCAGTTTAGGGCTAGCGGGAGGACCTAGCACAGATACGCAGTATTTT. The encoded protein is CASSLGLAGGPSTDTQYF.